The following is a T cell receptor beta chain sequence with its context. The germline V gene has CDR1 LGHNA and CDR2 YSLEER. V was shortened by 1 base and J by 0 bases, with 5 bases between the two germline ends. CDR3 length: 14 residues. TCRdb re-called the RT-PCR reads with MiXCR, one entry per CDR3 protein. The sample includes 90,000 to 130,000 distinct CDR3 sequences, 35% seen only once; the top ten take 27%. These data come from a study of patients and donors after allogeneic stem cell transplantation. This clonotype originated in a human donor who was either an allogeneic HSCT recipient or a stem cell or donor lymphocyte infusion donor (not recorded which). It is not recorded whose cells these are; they may come from a transplant donor. The chain employs TRBV4-3 and TRBJ2-3, with D possibly being TRBD2 (5 bases). Sequencing was carried out using blood, either unsorted or a sorted T cell fraction (not recorded which). Written as DNA, the CDR3 is TGCGCCAGCAGCCAAGGGACTAGCACAGATACGCAGTATTTT. This encodes CASSQGTSTDTQYF.